The 30 T cell receptor beta chains reported below all come from one sample, sequenced in a study of T cell responses to AZD1222 COVID-19 vaccine. Data came from immunoSEQ multiplex PCR; TCRdb stores just in-frame clones and leaves some out. This table has some 79,000 clones, approximately 83% appearing once. Specimen: peripheral blood, collected 28 days after the second AZD1222 dose. These receptors came from an adult who received the AZD1222 COVID-19 vaccine.

The chain couples TRBV19 to TRBJ1-1; D is perhaps TRBD1 (6 bases). CDR3 length: 13 residues. Trimming cost V 4 bases and J 12 bases, with 18 bases left between them. Germline V gene sequence: CDR1 LNHDA, CDR2 SQIVND (reference sequence). CDR3 sequence reads: CASSTDSNRVPFF. In nucleotides, the CDR3 is TGTGCCAGTAGTACCGACTCCAACAGGGTTCCTTTCTTT.

The chain uses TRBV7-2 and TRBJ2-7, with 9 bases lining up with TRBD2. Germline CDR1 SGHTA, CDR2 FQGNSA. This CDR3 region has 16 residues. J was trimmed by 0 bases and V by 1 base; bases with no gene match: 4. The CDR3 spells CASSLVASGASYEQYF. CDR3 coding DNA: TGTGCCAGCAGCTTAGTTGCTAGCGGGGCCTCCTACGAGCAGTACTTC.

The CDR3 region is CASSFGVKPQHF. Written as DNA, the CDR3 is TGTGCCAGCAGTTTCGGGGTGAAGCCCCAGCATTTT. J is TRBJ1-5 and V is TRBV12-3 or TRBV12-4; D remains unclear. V gave up 3 bases and J gave up 8 bases, with 8 bases separating them. This CDR3 spans 12 amino acids.

The rearrangement links TRBV2 to TRBJ2-3, with TRBD2 as a possible D gene (5 bases). The V gene's germline CDR1 is SNHLY and CDR2 FYNNEI. V was pared by 0 bases and J by 4 bases, with 17 bases between. The CDR3 consists of 17 residues. CDR3 residues: CASSEAGSWIGSDTQYF. In DNA, the CDR3 is TGTGCCAGCAGTGAAGCGGGGAGCTGGATTGGTTCAGATACGCAGTATTTT.

This sequence joins TRBV5-6 and TRBJ2-2, with 7 bases matching TRBD2. J lost 7 bases, V lost 1 base, and 4 bases had no gene match. Germline CDR1 reads SGHDT; CDR2 reads YYEEEE. The CDR3 has 14 residues. The CDR3 loop is CASSLSRGSGELFF. CDR3 DNA sequence: TGTGCCAGCAGCTTGTCGCGGGGGAGCGGGGAGCTGTTTTTT.

The chain has TRBV9 and TRBJ1-2; 9 bases are shared with TRBD1. CDR3 length: 14 residues. V dropped 4 bases and J dropped 8; count of bases not matched to a gene: 9. Germline assignment: CDR1 SGDLS and CDR2 YYNGEE. CDR3 bases: TGTGCCAGCAGCCCGGACAGGGGTCGGTCAGGCTACACCTTC. It codes for CASSPDRGRSGYTF.

This sequence joins TRBV4-3 and TRBJ2-5; 12 bases line up with TRBD2. This CDR3 has 15 amino acids. Trimming at V came to 4 bases and at J to 4 bases, leaving 4 bases not matched to a gene. From germline, CDR1 is LGHNA and CDR2 YSLEER. The CDR3 loop is CASSLQLAGGETQYF. The CDR3 nucleotides read TGCGCCAGCAGCCTACAACTAGCGGGAGGAGAGACCCAGTACTTC.

This rearrangement joins TRBV3-1 (or the pseudogene TRBV3-2) to TRBJ1-4; D is possibly TRBD1 (5 bases). The CDR3 runs to 14 residues. The V and J ends lost 5 bases and 4 bases respectively, with 11 bases between them. The V gene's germline CDR1 is LGHDT and CDR2 YNNKEL (reference sequence). CDR3 amino acids: CASSWTSGNEKLFF. As DNA, the CDR3 is TGTGCCAGCAGCTGGACATCGGGTAATGAAAAACTGTTTTTT.

The V and J genes are TRBV19 and TRBJ1-2; TRBD1 aligns across 8 bases. The V segment lost 5 bases and the J segment 4 bases; nucleotides outside the gene matches: 6. The CDR3 consists of 14 residues. CDR1 and CDR2 from the germline V gene are LNHDA and SQIVND (reference sequence). The CDR3 here is CASSYRTGPYGYTF. CDR3 in DNA: TGTGCCAGTAGTTACAGGACAGGGCCCTATGGCTACACCTTC.

This clone was detected a few times. The chain has TRBV18 and TRBJ1-1; D not resolved. The germline V and J ends were trimmed by 4 bases and 5 bases, with 11 bases remaining between them. Germline lookup yields CDR1 KGHSH and CDR2 LQKENI. This CDR3 has 13 amino acids. The CDR3, as DNA: TGTGCCAGCTCACGGTTGTCGGAAACTGAAGCTTTCTTT. Its translation is CASSRLSETEAFF.

This chain uses TRBV5-4 with TRBJ2-2; no clear D gene. The CDR3 sequence is 15 residues long. The V gene's germline CDR1 is SGHNT and CDR2 YYREEE (reference sequence). Trimming took off 3 bases at V and 4 bases at J, with 13 bases between the two ends. Here the CDR3 reads CASSSATLPTGELFF. The CDR3 nucleotides read TGTGCCAGCAGCTCTGCGACCCTTCCCACCGGGGAGCTGTTTTTT.

This clone occurred many times. The chain links TRBV19 to TRBJ2-3, with 10 nucleotides matching TRBD1. V lost 5 bases and J lost 5; bases outside the gene matches: 7. Germline values: CDR1 LNHDA, CDR2 SQIVND (reference sequence). This CDR3 spans 15 amino acids. The CDR3 coding sequence is TGTGCCAGTAGTTCCCGGGACAGGGGTCAAGATACGCAGTATTTT. This sequence encodes CASSSRDRGQDTQYF.

The chain carries TRBV5-4 and TRBJ1-6; D is ambiguous. CDR3 length: 14 amino acids. Germline V gene sequence: CDR1 SGHNT, CDR2 YYREEE (reference sequence). V lost 5 bases and J lost 7, with 13 bases in between. The CDR3 loop reads CASSFIWGNSPLHF. CDR3 bases: TGTGCCAGCAGTTTCATCTGGGGAAATTCACCCCTCCACTTT. Variable domain in full (rest from reference TRBV5-4 and TRBJ1-6): ETGVTQSPTHLIKTRGQQVTLRCSSQSGHNTVSWYQQALGQGPQFIFQYYREEENGRGNFPPRFSGLQFPNYSSELNVNALELDDSALYLCASSFIWGNSPLHFGNGTRLTVT.

The J gene is TRBJ2-7, the V gene TRBV7-9; 8 bases line up with TRBD1. Unmatched junction bases numbered 4, after V lost 5 bases and J lost 4 bases. Germline values: CDR1 SEHNR, CDR2 FQNEAQ (reference sequence). This CDR3 has 13 residues. The CDR3 loop is CASSPRQGYEQYF. The DNA for the CDR3 is TGTGCCAGCAGCCCGAGACAGGGGTACGAGCAGTACTTC.

The chain employs TRBV5-6 and TRBJ2-3, with TRBD2 matching over 7 bases. The CDR3 is 16 residues long. The J segment lost 2 bases and the V segment lost 5 bases, leaving 11 bases of the junction unmatched. CDR1 and CDR2 from the germline V gene are SGHDT and YYEEEE. The CDR3 DNA sequence: TGTGCCAGCAGGGGGGGTAGCGGGCTCACCACAGATACGCAGTATTTT. It translates to CASRGGSGLTTDTQYF.

J is TRBJ1-1 and V is TRBV7-2; tentative D call: TRBD1 (6 bases). Germline V gives CDR1 SGHTA, CDR2 FQGNSA. With 5 bases removed from V and 3 bases from J, the gap between germline ends came to 13 bases. There are 14 residues in the CDR3. In DNA, the CDR3 is TGTGCCAGCAGCCCATTCCACAGGGACACTGAAGCTTTCTTT. Protein sequence: CASSPFHRDTEAFF.

The chain couples TRBV9 to TRBJ2-2, with TRBD2 matching 16 bases. The CDR3 has 19 residues. CDR1 and CDR2 (germline): SGDLS, YYNGEE. V lost 3 bases and J lost 1; bases outside the gene matches: 6. Here the CDR3 reads CASSAGTSGRAGNTGELFF. DNA for the CDR3: TGTGCCAGCAGCGCCGGGACTAGCGGGAGGGCGGGGAACACCGGGGAGCTGTTTTTT.

The chain uses TRBV7-8 and TRBJ2-5, with TRBD2 as a possible D gene (5 bases). The CDR3 loop spans 11 amino acids. Trimming shortened V by 5 bases and J by 6 bases, and 7 bases separated the two germline ends. Germline V lookup: CDR1 SGHVS, CDR2 FQNEAQ. Here the CDR3 DNA reads TGTGCCAGCAGCCCGGGAAAGACCCAGTACTTC. Encoded protein: CASSPGKTQYF.

The V gene is TRBV27, the J gene TRBJ2-3; D may be TRBD1 or TRBD2 (5 bases each). The germline V gene has CDR1 MNHEY and CDR2 SMNVEV (reference sequence). This CDR3 is built from 17 residues. V was shortened by 2 bases and J by 0 bases, with 15 bases between the two germline ends. The chain's CDR3 is CASSLRRGTGSTDTQYF. The CDR3 bases are TGTGCCAGCAGTTTACGGAGAGGGACGGGGAGCACAGATACGCAGTATTTT.

The rearrangement uses TRBV7-8 and TRBJ1-1; no clear D. The germline CDR1 and CDR2 sequences are SGHVS and FQNEAQ. The ends were cut back, 0 bases at V and 3 bases at J, with 8 bases in the middle. The CDR3 length is 14 residues. This CDR3 is CASSLARQYTEAFF. The DNA for the CDR3 is TGTGCCAGCAGCTTAGCGAGGCAGTACACTGAAGCTTTCTTT.

This clone was detected once. The V and J genes are TRBV4-1 and TRBJ2-2; 8 bases line up with TRBD2. Trimming cost V 0 bases and J 3 bases; bases outside gene matches: 3. Germline lookup yields CDR1 MGHRA and CDR2 YSYEKL. The CDR3 is 16 amino acids. CDR3 protein: CASSQDRAGDTGELFF. The CDR3, as DNA: TGCGCCAGCAGCCAAGATCGAGCGGGGGACACCGGGGAGCTGTTTTTT.

The rearrangement links TRBV5-1 to TRBJ2-5; D may be TRBD1 (5 bases). CDR1 and CDR2 from the germline V gene are SGHRS and YFSETQ. V lost 0 bases to trimming and J lost 5 bases, with 11 bases between them. The CDR3 is 14 residues long. For the CDR3, the DNA is TGCGCCAGCAGCTTGGAGGCAGGGCGGGAGACCCAGTACTTC. Amino acids: CASSLEAGRETQYF.

CDR3 amino acids: CASSQGGWGSGYGYTF. The CDR3 nucleotides are TGTGCCAGCAGCCAAGGAGGTTGGGGAAGTGGGTATGGCTACACCTTC. J is TRBJ1-2 and V is TRBV3-1 (or the pseudogene TRBV3-2); D is undetermined. The CDR3 has 16 amino acids. Trimming took off 1 base at V and 5 bases at J, with 17 bases between the two ends. Germline V gene sequence: CDR1 LGHDT, CDR2 YNNKEL (reference sequence).

CDR3 residues: CASSRGGGGTDTQYF. The CDR3 DNA is TGTGCCAGCAGCCGAGGCGGGGGAGGAACAGATACGCAGTATTTT. The rearrangement links TRBV7-6 to TRBJ2-3; TRBD2 agrees at 7 bases. The germline V gene encodes CDR1 SGHVS and CDR2 FNYEAQ. The CDR3 runs 15 residues. V lost 5 bases and J lost 3; bases outside the gene matches: 8.

The rearrangement links TRBV4-1 to TRBJ1-1; TRBD1 is a possible D gene (5 bases). Per germline, CDR1 MGHRA and CDR2 YSYEKL. The V and J ends lost 4 bases and 4 bases respectively, with 13 bases between them. This CDR3 contains 14 residues. The CDR3 region has the DNA TGCGCCAGCAGCCGAGAGCAGGGATTCACTGAAGCTTTCTTT. As protein: CASSREQGFTEAFF.

This clone was seen only a few times. V is TRBV7-2 and J is TRBJ2-2; D unresolved. This CDR3 region has 14 residues. Trimming cost V 5 bases and J 4 bases, with 11 bases left between them. Germline V gene sequence: CDR1 SGHTA, CDR2 FQGNSA. This CDR3 is CASSTNYFTGELFF. For the CDR3, the DNA is TGTGCCAGCAGCACAAACTATTTCACCGGGGAGCTGTTTTTT.

The chain joins TRBV7-2 to TRBJ1-3, with 9 bases identical to TRBD1. The ends lost 3 bases at V and 2 bases at J; junction bases unmatched: 5. CDR1 SGHTA and CDR2 FQGNSA come from the germline V gene. CDR3 length: 16 residues. The CDR3 DNA reads TGTGCCAGCAGCTTGGACAGGGGAACGCCTGGAAACACCATATATTTT. This encodes CASSLDRGTPGNTIYF. Looking up the rest from reference TRBV7-2 and TRBJ1-3 gives the full variable domain: GAGVSQSPSNKVTEKGKDVELRCDPISGHTALYWYRQSLGQGLEFLIYFQGNSAPDKSGLPSDRFSAERTGGSVSTLTIQRTQQEDSAVYLCASSLDRGTPGNTIYFGEGSWLTVV.

The gene calls are TRBV7-9 and TRBJ1-1; D unresolved. Between the trimmed V and J ends, which lost 3 bases and 3 bases, there was a span of 5 bases. This CDR3 region has 12 residues. CDR1 and CDR2 (germline): SEHNR, FQNEAQ (reference sequence). CDR3 in DNA: TGTGCCAGCAGCTTCCAGGACACTGAAGCTTTCTTT. It is translated as CASSFQDTEAFF.

The rearrangement links TRBV7-3 to TRBJ2-5; the match to TRBD1 covers 12 bases. This CDR3 comprises 15 residues. V lost 4 bases, J lost 5 bases, and 5 bases stayed unmatched. Looked up from germline, CDR1 is SGHTA and CDR2 is FQGTGA. The CDR3 sequence is CASSSGTGGGETQYF. In DNA, the CDR3 is TGTGCCAGCAGCTCGGGGACAGGGGGCGGGGAGACCCAGTACTTC.

This sequence joins TRBV2 and TRBJ2-6; D is uncertain. The CDR3 is 14 residues long. Germline V lookup: CDR1 SNHLY, CDR2 FYNNEI. Deletions cut 4 bases from V and 2 bases from J, with 6 bases between. The DNA for the CDR3 is TGTGCCAGCAGTGGGATTCCTGGGGCCAACGTCCTGACTTTC. It is translated as CASSGIPGANVLTF.